This entry lists 25 T cell receptor beta chains sequenced from one sample in a study of T cell repertoires in cytomegalovirus infection. Via MiXCR, TCRdb re-called the reads, giving one row per CDR3 protein. The sample lists around 740,000 distinct CDR3 sequences, about a third occurring once. What was sequenced was PBMCs. The receptors were gathered from a human donor in good health (CMV status not recorded). Some clones in this sample may be carry-over from other donors' samples.

V gene TRBV28 combines with J gene TRBJ2-7; 8 nucleotides match TRBD2. The J segment lost 6 bases and the V segment lost 4 bases, leaving 8 bases of the junction unmatched. CDR3 length: 14 residues. Germline CDR1 MDHEN, CDR2 SYDVKM. CDR3: CASSSGGAFPEQYF. The CDR3 nucleotides are TGTGCCAGCAGTTCGGGGGGGGCATTCCCCGAGCAGTACTTC.

The J gene is TRBJ2-1, the V gene TRBV6-1, with D hard to call. CDR3 length equals 12 residues. The V end lost 1 base, the J end lost 9 bases, and 7 bases lay between the germline ends. CDR1 and CDR2 from the germline V gene are MNHNS and SASEGT. In DNA, the CDR3 is TGTGCCAGCAGTGAAGGCGTAGGTGAGCAGTTCTTC. Amino acids: CASSEGVGEQFF.

Regarding this clonotype: One end of the junction varies from germline; a read error may be responsible. This chain connects TRBV28 to TRBJ1-2; D is unresolved. This CDR3 contains 13 residues. The germline gives CDR1 MDHEN, CDR2 SYDVKM. The CDR3 region is CASGPPGTSLFAF. The DNA of the CDR3 is TGTGCCAGCGGACCTCCGGGAACCAGTCTGTTTGCCTTC.

The V call is TRBV20-1, the J call TRBJ2-7; 9 nucleotides match TRBD1. The CDR3 contains 15 residues. The germline V gene encodes CDR1 DFQATT and CDR2 SNEGSKA (reference sequence). With 6 bases clipped from V and 1 base from J, the junction kept 10 bases outside the gene matches. The CDR3 reads CSAEPGTGQSYEQYF. The CDR3 DNA is TGCAGTGCAGAACCCGGGACAGGGCAGTCCTACGAGCAGTACTTC.

This CDR3 reads CASSLKSSYNEQFF. CDR3 DNA: TGTGCCAGCAGCTTAAAGAGTTCGTACAATGAGCAGTTCTTC. The rearrangement uses TRBV7-2 and TRBJ2-1, with D unclear. CDR3 size: 14 residues. V lost 2 bases and J lost 4, with 9 bases in between. The germline V gene encodes CDR1 SGHTA and CDR2 FQGNSA.

The chain uses TRBV2 and TRBJ1-1, with 11 bases fitting TRBD1. V lost 6 bases and J lost 4; bases outside the gene matches: 4. Germline V gene data show CDR1 as SNHLY and CDR2 as FYNNEI. The CDR3 has 14 residues. In DNA, the CDR3 is TGTGCCAGCAGATCCGGGACAGGGGGCACTGAAGCTTTCTTT. It codes for CASRSGTGGTEAFF.

This clonotype was observed a handful of times. The chain couples TRBV6-5 to TRBJ1-1, with 8 bases fitting TRBD1. V shed 5 bases, J shed 4 bases, and the junction held 12 bases outside the gene matches. The CDR3 totals 16 residues. The germline CDR1 and CDR2 sequences are MNHEY and SVGAGI. In DNA, the CDR3 is TGTGCCAGCAGTCATACGACAGGGGTTTTAGTCACTGAAGCTTTCTTT. This codes for CASSHTTGVLVTEAFF.

This chain connects TRBV5-4 to TRBJ2-3; 7 bases fit TRBD2. Germline CDR1 and CDR2: SGHNT and YYREEE (reference sequence). CDR3 length: 14 residues. Trimming at V came to 5 bases and at J to 5 bases, leaving 8 bases not matched to a gene. This CDR3 reads CASSPERGVDTQYF. For the CDR3, the DNA is TGTGCCAGCAGTCCTGAACGGGGGGTAGATACGCAGTATTTT.

This clonotype was observed a few times. V usage is TRBV11-3 and J usage is TRBJ2-6, with 11 bases identical to TRBD1. Germline assignment: CDR1 SGHNT and CDR2 YENEEA. The CDR3 contains 20 residues. The trim removed 4 bases at V and 2 bases at J, leaving 13 bases unmatched. The CDR3 is CASSSSRTGGSSAGANVLTF. The CDR3 region has the DNA TGTGCCAGCAGCTCTTCCCGGACAGGGGGCTCCTCGGCTGGGGCCAACGTCCTGACTTTC.

This chain links TRBV5-1 with TRBJ1-5, with 8 bases lining up with TRBD1. The germline V gene encodes CDR1 SGHRS and CDR2 YFSETQ. V lost 0 bases and J lost 6; bases outside the gene matches: 8. This CDR3 region has 16 residues. The CDR3 DNA follows: TGCGCCAGCAGCTTGGAGTACAGGGGGTCAGGTCAGCCCCAGCATTTT. Translation gives CASSLEYRGSGQPQHF.

The J gene is TRBJ2-7, the V gene TRBV30; TRBD2 might be the D (5 bases). This CDR3 comprises 12 residues. Trimming removed 0 bases at V and 6 bases at J, with 9 bases between. CDR1 and CDR2 from the germline V gene are GTSNPN and SVGIG (reference sequence). CDR3 sequence (DNA): TGTGCCTGGAGTGTACTAGAGCGCGAGCAGTACTTC. It specifies CAWSVLEREQYF.

This clonotype was counted ten times or more. The J gene is TRBJ2-3, the V gene TRBV6-5; D could derive from TRBD1 or TRBD2 (5 bases each). Trimming pared 6 bases from V and 0 bases from J, leaving 19 bases between. The CDR3 is made up of 17 amino acids. Germline assignment: CDR1 MNHEY and CDR2 SVGAGI. The CDR3 nucleotides are TGTGCCAGCAGACGCAGCTGGGGACCCGAAAGCACAGATACGCAGTATTTT. Translation gives CASRRSWGPESTDTQYF.

There are a few counts of this clonotype. This chain joins TRBV7-9 and TRBJ1-4; D uncertain. With 3 bases removed from V and 2 bases from J, the gap between germline ends came to 4 bases. The germline gives CDR1 SEHNR, CDR2 FQNEAQ (reference sequence). The CDR3 contains 13 residues. The CDR3 DNA is TGTGCCAGCAGCTTTGGTACTAATGAAAAACTGTTTTTT. Translated, it gives CASSFGTNEKLFF.

V usage is TRBV19 and J usage is TRBJ1-1; D gene uncertain. The CDR3 is 17 residues long. Trimming pared 2 bases from V and 3 bases from J, leaving 19 bases between. Germline CDR1 is LNHDA and CDR2 is SQIVND (reference sequence). CDR3 loop: CASSIHPGSRPDTEAFF. In DNA form, the CDR3 reads TGTGCCAGTAGTATACACCCGGGATCCCGACCCGACACTGAAGCTTTCTTT.

The rearrangement joins TRBV7-9 to TRBJ1-5; D is ambiguous. This CDR3 spans 18 amino acids. Trimming left V 4 bases short and J 7 bases short, with 26 bases between. CDR1 and CDR2 from the germline V gene are SEHNR and FQNEAQ (reference sequence). The CDR3 nucleotides read TGTGCCAGCAGCTCATCAGAGGGTAAATTCGGGGTCGAGCAGCCCCAGCATTTT. Its translation: CASSSSEGKFGVEQPQHF.

This clonotype was detected only a few times. The genes are TRBV7-2 and TRBJ2-7; the match to TRBD2 covers 7 bases. The germline gives CDR1 SGHTA, CDR2 FQGNSA. The CDR3 sequence is 17 residues long. V gave up 0 bases and J gave up 2 bases; unmatched junction bases: 10. The CDR3 nucleotides read TGTGCCAGCAGCTTAGCGCGATTTCGGGGGGTCCCCTACGAGCAGTACTTC. Protein sequence: CASSLARFRGVPYEQYF.

V is TRBV7-3 and J is TRBJ1-1; D is perhaps TRBD1 (5 bases). The CDR3 totals 14 residues. V was trimmed by 2 bases and J by 7 bases, leaving 14 bases between them. The germline V gene encodes CDR1 SGHTA and CDR2 FQGTGA. CDR3 in DNA: TGTGCCAGCAGCTTAGGACCCGGGGCCTATGAAGCTTTCTTT. Its translation: CASSLGPGAYEAFF. The full variable domain, rest sourced from reference TRBV7-3 and TRBJ1-1, is GAGVSQTPSNKVTEKGKYVELRCDPISGHTALYWYRQSLGQGPEFLIYFQGTGAADDSGLPNDRFFAVRPEGSVSTLKIQRTERGDSAVYLCASSLGPGAYEAFFGQGTRLTVV.

This clonotype has only a few counts. This chain connects TRBV7-6 to TRBJ2-7, with 14 nucleotides matching TRBD2. This CDR3 spans 16 amino acids. Germline CDR1 SGHVS, CDR2 FNYEAQ. Trimming removed 5 bases from V and 0 bases from J; junction bases left unmatched: 3. Written as DNA, the CDR3 is TGTGCCAGCAGCAGGACTAGCGGGGGGTCCTCCTACGAGCAGTACTTC. Translated, it gives CASSRTSGGSSYEQYF.

This clonotype has more than one count but fewer than ten. The J gene is TRBJ1-4, the V gene TRBV12-5; unclear D gene. The CDR3 runs 15 residues. Trimming stripped 11 bases from V and 3 bases from J, with 19 bases between. CDR1 and CDR2 (germline): LGHNT, FRNRAP. The CDR3 DNA reads as TGTGCTGGCCTTGGGAAATATCCGGCTAATGAAAAACTGTTTTTT. Amino acid sequence: CAGLGKYPANEKLFF.

This chain uses TRBV2 with TRBJ2-2; D possibly corresponds to TRBD2 (5 bases). Germline V gene sequence: CDR1 SNHLY, CDR2 FYNNEI. The CDR3 has 14 amino acids. The V and J ends lost 4 bases and 5 bases respectively, with 11 bases between them. In nucleotides, the CDR3 is TGTGCCAGCAGTGTAAGGACTGCGACCGGGGAGCTGTTTTTT. Protein sequence: CASSVRTATGELFF.

V usage is TRBV7-2 and J usage is TRBJ2-7, with TRBD1 matching 8 bases. CDR1 and CDR2 (germline): SGHTA, FQGNSA. J lost 4 bases, V lost 4 bases, and 24 bases had no gene match. This CDR3 has 20 residues. CDR3 in amino acids: CASSSSQGAQRGLPLYEQYF. DNA for the CDR3: TGTGCCAGCAGCTCTTCTCAGGGGGCGCAGAGGGGCCTCCCGCTTTACGAGCAGTACTTC.

There are a few counts of this clonotype. This rearrangement joins TRBV19 to TRBJ2-5; no reliable D call. V dropped 6 bases and J dropped 5 bases, with 16 bases sitting between them. Germline V gene lookup returns CDR1 LNHDA and CDR2 SQIVND (reference sequence). The CDR3 runs to 14 residues. The CDR3 reads CASSIPDGPETQYF. The DNA of the CDR3 is TGTGCCAGTAGCATACCCGACGGACCTGAGACCCAGTACTTC.

Worth noting for this clonotype: No conserved phenylalanine or tryptophan ends this CDR3, so it is likely a read error. V gene TRBV12-3 or TRBV12-4 combines with J gene TRBJ1-1; D gene uncertain. V lost 8 bases and J lost 0, with 19 bases in between. The CDR3 is made up of 16 amino acids. CDR3: CASRSPPPRMNTEAFC. For the CDR3, the DNA is TGTGCCAGCCGTTCCCCTCCGCCTCGGATGAACACTGAAGCTTTCTGT.

The chain uses TRBV29-1 and TRBJ1-2; D unclear. V was cut by 4 bases and J by 7 bases, with 10 bases left in between. CDR1 SQVTM and CDR2 ANQGSEA come from the germline V gene. This CDR3 has 11 amino acids. CDR3 coding DNA: TGCAGCGTTGGGGGTGGGCTTGGCTACACCTTC. Translating gives CSVGGGLGYTF. Full variable domain (missing parts from reference TRBV29-1 and TRBJ1-2): SAVISQKPSRDICQRGTSLTIQCQVDSQVTMMFWYRQQPGQSLTLIATANQGSEATYESGFVIDKFPISRPNLTFSTLTVSNMSPEDSSIYLCSVGGGLGYTFGSGTRLTVV.

V gene TRBV15 combines with J gene TRBJ1-5; perhaps TRBD1 as D (5 bases). Between the trimmed V and J ends, which lost 4 bases and 5 bases, there was a span of 9 bases. The CDR3 contains 13 residues. Germline CDR1 LNHNV, CDR2 YYDKDF (reference sequence). The CDR3, as DNA: TGTGCCACCAGCAACGCAGGGTATCAGCCCCAGCATTTT. As protein: CATSNAGYQPQHF. Full variable domain (rest looked up from reference TRBV15 and TRBJ1-5): DAMVIQNPRYQVTQFGKPVTLSCSQTLNHNVMYWYQQKSSQAPKLLFHYYDKDFNNEADTPDNFQSRRPNTSFCFLDIRSPGLGDTAMYLCATSNAGYQPQHFGDGTRLSIL.